This T cell receptor (beta chain) was documented in a study of radiation and T cells in renal cell carcinoma. Study-wide findings and caveats: In blood, top tumor clones expanded by 2 weeks, shrinking by 4.

As to time point: blood 2 weeks post-SBRT. Treatment denoted: 15 Gy SBRT to primary tumor, nephrectomy 4 weeks later. Comment on this clone: Its antigen is currently unknown.

The protocol was immunoSEQ multiplex PCR, while the TCRdb copy is restricted to in-frame clones and leaves out a portion. The sample shows around 86,000 clones, roughly 85% of them seen only once. CDR1 and CDR2 from the germline V gene are SGDLS and YYNGEE. This CDR3 spans 15 amino acids. V was cut by 3 bases and J by 4 bases, with 16 bases left in between. This specimen was blood, taken from a patient whose treatment included radiotherapy and nephrectomy. The receptor was derived from a woman between 50 and 59 years old with renal cell carcinoma. V usage is TRBV9 and J usage is TRBJ1-1; D unclear. As DNA, the CDR3 is TGTGCCAGCAGCGGGCCGGGGTATCGTGGCACTGAAGCTTTCTTT. This encodes CASSGPGYRGTEAFF. The variable domain in full, with the rest retrieved from reference TRBV9 and TRBJ1-1, is DSGVTQTPKHLITATGQRVTLRCSPRSGDLSVYWYQQSLDQGLQFLIQYYNGEERAKGNILERFSAQQFPDLHSELNLSSLELGDSALYFCASSGPGYRGTEAFFGQGTRLTVV.